This T cell receptor (beta chain) is from a study of blood T cells in healthy people across ages. The CDR3 is made up of 15 amino acids. Germline V gene sequence: CDR1 MNHEY, CDR2 SVGEGT. V lost 0 bases to trimming and J lost 8 bases, with 16 bases between them. This clonotype came up a few times. Each donor gave about 9.3 milliliters of peripheral blood. Sample-barcoded 5' priming and a J-beta primer mix drove a second PCR of about 7 to 11 cycles. In TCRdb, the 5' RACE reads were re-called with MiXCR into one record per CDR3 protein. There are more than 650,000 distinct CDR3 sequences in the sample; 22% occur only once, and less than 25% lies in the top ten.

The source of this sequence is a man aged 65 to 85 in good health. Sequencing used blood. The V gene is TRBV6-2 or TRBV6-3, the J gene TRBJ1-2, with D maybe TRBD1 (5 bases). DNA of the CDR3: TGTGCCAGCAGTTACTCGCCACAGGATAGTTGGGGCTACACCTTC. Translation: CASSYSPQDSWGYTF.